What follows is one TCR beta chain and its context. What antigen it recognizes has not been identified. Base qualities are missing; no much larger clone stands one base away. Whole blood was collected in K2EDTA tubes by collaborating institutions according to the institutions' own protocols. Collaborator samples were shipped for TCRbeta analysis as frozen whole blood, isolated PBMCs, or DNA extracted from either sample type. These data are taken from a study of blood T cell repertoires in COVID-19 (dated by TCRdb to the early 2020s). About the study as a whole: The collaborator samples originated in the United States, Italy and Spain and spanned the acute and convalescent phases of COVID-19. The prospective study material was composed of cDNA or gDNA derived from T cells, B-cell-depleted T cells, or PBMCs. The dataset comprised deeply sampled blood TCRbeta repertoires from subjects exposed to, actively infected with, or recovered from COVID-19. The repertoires were made available in a free public database intended to serve as a resource for research on the immune response to SARS-CoV-2. The samples were drawn from the first 160 participants of the ongoing ImmuneRACE study and from more than 1,000 subjects provided by 6 global collaborators. The sample metadata nearly always contained a de-identified subject ID, COVID-19 status, age in years and sex. Where available, HLA class I and class II types were taken from metadata supplied by the sample provider and were not determined by assay-based typing.

Trimming removed 6 bases from V and 4 bases from J, leaving 12 bases between the germline ends. The CDR3 runs 13 residues from the cysteine to the phenylalanine. This entry keeps only the CDR3 DNA: 39 bases, framed from base 1. CDR1 is given as WNHNN and CDR2 as SYGVQD, both from the germline V gene (reference sequence). Points the paper makes about the study in general: The amount of clinical and demographic metadata varied by source and participant and was provided uncurated.

TCRbeta CDR3 regions were amplified from genomic DNA by means of the immunoSEQ Assay, a bias-controlled multiplex PCR. Per the authors' processing: The number of nucleated cells in each sample was estimated by amplification of reference gene primers within the assay. Sequence reads were collapsed and filtered to measure the absolute abundance of every unique TCRbeta CDR3 rearrangement. For each sample, productive Simpson clonality was calculated as the square root of Simpson's diversity index over productive rearrangements. In its TCRdb copy, this immuneACCESS table keeps in-frame sequences only and misses some clones. Where compared with another copy, unresolved V genes explain less than half of these, and the others have no known cause. D and trimming come from the DNA, and the V and J calls and clone size come from that table. Present in this sample are around 15,000 clones, about nine tenths of which were seen just once. Jointly, the top ten make up about 9.3% of the sample.

Sequencing input: peripheral blood. This sequence originates from a man at least 80 years old with acute or convalescent COVID-19. Recombination connected TRBV10-1 to TRBJ2-5; tentative D gene TRBD2, with 6 bases matching. The CDR3 loop reads CASSRDGGETQYF. DNA sequence: TGCGCCAGCAGCAGGGACGGGGGAGAGACCCAGTACTTC.